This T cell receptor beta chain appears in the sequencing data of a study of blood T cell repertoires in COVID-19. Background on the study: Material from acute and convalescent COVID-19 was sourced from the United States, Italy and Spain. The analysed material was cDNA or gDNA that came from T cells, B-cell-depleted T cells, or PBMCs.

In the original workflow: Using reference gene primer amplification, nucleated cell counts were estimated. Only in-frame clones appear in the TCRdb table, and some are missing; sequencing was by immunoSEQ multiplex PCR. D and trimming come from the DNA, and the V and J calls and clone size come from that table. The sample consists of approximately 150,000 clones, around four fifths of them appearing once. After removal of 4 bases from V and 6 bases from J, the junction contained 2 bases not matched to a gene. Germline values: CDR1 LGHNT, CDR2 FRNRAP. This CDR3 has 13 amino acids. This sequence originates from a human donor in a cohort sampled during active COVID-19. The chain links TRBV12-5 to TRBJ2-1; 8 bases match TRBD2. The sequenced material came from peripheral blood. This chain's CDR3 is CASGWGLVNEQFF. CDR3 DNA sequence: TGTGCTAGTGGTTGGGGACTAGTCAATGAGCAGTTCTTC.